The rows below give T cell receptor beta chains drawn from one sample of a study of beta chain features in type 1 diabetes. The protocol was immunoSEQ multiplex PCR, while the TCRdb copy is restricted to in-frame clones and leaves out a portion. The repertoire holds 160,000 or so clones, around 8% seen once, with around 0.56% in the top ten. The sample was central memory CD4+ T cells from blood. The source is a woman aged 18-29 years with type 1 diabetes. Each CDR3 is given without its conserved first and last residue.

V gene	J gene	CDR3 protein
TRBV2	TRBJ2-7	ASREGQGYEQY
TRBV4-2	TRBJ2-6	ASSSGSGANVLT
TRBV5-1	.	ASSSDQGLTYEQY
TRBV2	TRBJ2-1	ASSERDHGRNEQF
TRBV11-2	TRBJ2-1	ASSLGNSGVRNEQF
TRBV7-6	TRBJ2-7	ASSSRQAGLGEQY
TRBV5-4	TRBJ2-1	ASSSQGEPYNEQF
TRBV9	TRBJ1-3	ASSVEAGRYSGNTIY
TRBV5-1	TRBJ2-6	ASSLVVGGSPNSGANVLT
TRBV11-3	TRBJ2-2	ASSLYGELF
TRBV9	TRBJ1-2	ASSPLQGNYGYT
TRBV7-2	TRBJ1-1	ASSPDGGNTEAF
TRBV28	TRBJ2-4	ASTLGGGVAKNIQY
TRBV9	TRBJ1-3	ASSGGLSGNTIY
TRBV14	TRBJ2-5	ASSQTGTQY
TRBV5-4	TRBJ1-1	ASSRRVDTEAF
TRBV25-1	TRBJ2-4	ANETKQNIQY
TRBV30	TRBJ2-5	AWSQGLAFGETQY
TRBV6-6	TRBJ2-7	ASRLGGVPYEQY
TRBV5-6	TRBJ1-5	ASSLWGLGGQPQH
TRBV18	TRBJ1-5	ASSPTQGAGRNQPQH
TRBV11-2	TRBJ2-7	ASSRDRLYEQY
TRBV19	TRBJ1-2	ASSPQQITYGYT
TRBV5-4	TRBJ1-5	ASSSLNQPQH
TRBV10-3	TRBJ2-2	AISEQRLAETGELF
TRBV19	TRBJ2-3	ASTPGRTDTQY
TRBV7-2	TRBJ1-5	ASSFAGGQAQPQH
TRBV5-1	TRBJ2-3	ASSVQGADTQY
TRBV6-1	TRBJ2-5	ASSELPGGTQY